This record covers a single T cell receptor beta chain. No antigen is known for it. TCRdb redid the calling of the reads with MiXCR, one entry per CDR3 protein. The table shows 300,000 to 400,000 distinct CDR3 sequences, with just under 25% occurring only once. Germline assignment: CDR1 MNHEY and CDR2 SVGAGI. The CDR3 is made up of 14 amino acids. Between the trimmed V and J ends, which lost 11 bases and 1 base, there was a span of 17 bases. This specimen comes from a study of T cell repertoires in cytomegalovirus infection. Study background: CMV epitopes used comprised recently identified HLA-C-restricted ones and well-studied HLA-B-restricted ones. Public TCR beta signatures were indicative of both CMV infection and a matching HLA type. Study conclusions and caveats: Predominance within the ex vivo response was attributable to HLA-C-restricted CMV-specific TCR beta clonotypes. Frequencies of public TCR beta families were cumulated, and this identified carriers of CMV plus the relevant HLA.

V usage is TRBV6-5 and J usage is TRBJ1-1, with D possibly being TRBD1 (5 bases). This receptor was taken from a human donor in good health (CMV status not recorded). Some clones in this sample may be carry-over from other donors' samples. Sequences were derived from cultured PBMCs, sampled from culture after CMV antigen stimulation. CDR3 sequence: CAVHGGSGNTEAFF. CDR3 DNA: TGTGCCGTACACGGGGGTTCGGGGAACACTGAAGCTTTCTTT.